This TCR beta chain stems from a study of blood T cell repertoires in COVID-19. V was shortened by 7 bases and J by 0 bases, with 19 bases between the two germline ends. The CDR3 runs 16 residues. Per germline, CDR1 SEHNR and CDR2 FQNEAQ (reference sequence). In the authors' workflow: Reference gene primer amplification gave estimated nucleated cell counts. Here immunoSEQ multiplex PCR was the method, and the copy in TCRdb shows in-frame clones only, minus some. V, J and clone size were drawn from that table, and D and trimming were deduced from the DNA. The profile covers roughly 500,000 clones, with about 91% appearing a single time and around 0.95% taken by the ten largest.

This sequence joins TRBV7-9 and TRBJ2-7, with TRBD2 as a possible D gene (6 bases). This TCR was recovered from a man aged 18 to 30 with COVID-19, enrolled during active disease. The source material was peripheral blood. DNA for the CDR3: TGTGCCAGCACCCTAGTGCGGGACCGGAGCTCCTACGAGCAGTACTTC. Its protein product is CASTLVRDRSSYEQYF.